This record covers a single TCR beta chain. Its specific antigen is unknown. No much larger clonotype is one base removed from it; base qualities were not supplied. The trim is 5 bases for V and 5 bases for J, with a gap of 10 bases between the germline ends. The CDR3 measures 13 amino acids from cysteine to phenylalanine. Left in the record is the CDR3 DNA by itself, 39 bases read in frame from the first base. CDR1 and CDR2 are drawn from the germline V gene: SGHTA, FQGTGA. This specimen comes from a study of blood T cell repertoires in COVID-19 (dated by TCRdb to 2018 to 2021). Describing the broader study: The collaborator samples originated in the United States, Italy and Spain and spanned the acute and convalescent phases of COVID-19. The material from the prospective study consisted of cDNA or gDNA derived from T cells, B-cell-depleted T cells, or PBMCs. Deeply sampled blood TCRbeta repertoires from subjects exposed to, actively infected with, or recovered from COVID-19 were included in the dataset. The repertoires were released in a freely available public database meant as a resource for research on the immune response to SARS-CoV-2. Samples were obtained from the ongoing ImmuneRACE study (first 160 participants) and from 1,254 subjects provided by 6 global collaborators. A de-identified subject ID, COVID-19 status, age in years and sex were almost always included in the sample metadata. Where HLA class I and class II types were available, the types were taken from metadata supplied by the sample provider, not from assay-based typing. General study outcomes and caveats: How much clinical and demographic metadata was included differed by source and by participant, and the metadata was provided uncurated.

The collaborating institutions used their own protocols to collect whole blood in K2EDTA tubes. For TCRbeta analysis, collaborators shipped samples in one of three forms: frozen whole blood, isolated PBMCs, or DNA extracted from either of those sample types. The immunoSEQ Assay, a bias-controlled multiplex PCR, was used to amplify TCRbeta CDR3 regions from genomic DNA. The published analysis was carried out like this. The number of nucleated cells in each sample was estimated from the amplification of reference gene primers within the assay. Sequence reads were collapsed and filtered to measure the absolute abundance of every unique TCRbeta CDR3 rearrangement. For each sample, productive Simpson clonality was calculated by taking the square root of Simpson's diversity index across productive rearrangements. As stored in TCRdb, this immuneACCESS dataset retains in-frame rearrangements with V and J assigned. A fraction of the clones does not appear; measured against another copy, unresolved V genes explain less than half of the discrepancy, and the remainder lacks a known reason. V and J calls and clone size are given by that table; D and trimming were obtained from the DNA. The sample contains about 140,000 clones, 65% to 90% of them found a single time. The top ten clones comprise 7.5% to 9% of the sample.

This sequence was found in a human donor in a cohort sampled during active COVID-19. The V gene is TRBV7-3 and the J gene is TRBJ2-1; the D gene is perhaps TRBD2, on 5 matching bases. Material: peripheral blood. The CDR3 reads CASSPPGDNEQFF. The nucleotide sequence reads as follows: TGTGCCAGCAGCCCCCCCGGGGACAATGAGCAGTTCTTC.